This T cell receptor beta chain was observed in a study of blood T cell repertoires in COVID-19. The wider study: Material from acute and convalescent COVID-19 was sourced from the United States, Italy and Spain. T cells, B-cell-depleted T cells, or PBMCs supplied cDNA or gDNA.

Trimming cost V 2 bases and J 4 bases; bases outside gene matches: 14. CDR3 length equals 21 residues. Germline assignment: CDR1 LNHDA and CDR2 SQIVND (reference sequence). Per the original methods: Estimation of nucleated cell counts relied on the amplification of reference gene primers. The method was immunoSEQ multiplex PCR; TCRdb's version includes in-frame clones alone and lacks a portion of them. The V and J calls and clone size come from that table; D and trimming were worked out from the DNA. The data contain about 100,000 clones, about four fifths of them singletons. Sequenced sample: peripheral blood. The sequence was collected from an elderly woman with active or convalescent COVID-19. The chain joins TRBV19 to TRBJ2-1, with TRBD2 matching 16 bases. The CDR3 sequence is CASSIYAPGTSGRAGYNEQFF. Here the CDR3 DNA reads TGTGCCAGTAGTATATATGCGCCCGGGACTAGCGGGAGGGCCGGGTACAATGAGCAGTTCTTC.